These 20 T cell receptor beta chains share one sample of origin, sequenced in a study of T-cell reconstitution after alpha-beta-depleted transplantation in children. Library preparation (for TCRbeta) was performed with unique molecular identifiers. TCRdb called the PCR reads again in MiXCR, with one record for every CDR3 protein. The sample consists of some 500,000 distinct CDR3 sequences, around 16% of them appearing once. The source material was PBMCs from the stem cell graft donor, sampled from the stem cell graft. The receptors were gathered from a human donor who donated a stem cell graft to a child with acute lymphoblastic leukemia.

In this sample, this clonotype turned up many times. The J gene is TRBJ2-7, the V gene TRBV18; D call uncertain. From germline, CDR1 is KGHSH and CDR2 LQKENI. V lost 9 bases to trimming and J lost 3 bases, with 12 bases between them. The CDR3 is 12 amino acids. The CDR3 region has the DNA TGTGCCAGTCGTAGGGAAGACTACGAGCAGTACTTC. Translating it yields CASRREDYEQYF.

This clonotype was seen more than once but under ten times. The chain recombines TRBV11-2 with TRBJ2-3; no firm D call. CDR1 is SGHAT and CDR2 is FQNNGV in the germline V gene. The V and J ends lost 1 base and 2 bases respectively, with 19 bases between them. CDR3 length equals 18 residues. This CDR3 reads CASSLVRSSRMFTDTQYF. CDR3 bases: TGTGCCAGCAGCTTAGTGAGGTCGAGCCGGATGTTCACAGATACGCAGTATTTT. The complete variable domain, with remaining parts taken from reference TRBV11-2 and TRBJ2-3, reads EAGVAQSPRYKIIEKRQSVAFWCNPISGHATLYWYQQILGQGPKLLIQFQNNGVVDDSQLPKDRFSAERLKGVDSTLKIQPAKLEDSAVYLCASSLVRSSRMFTDTQYFGPGTRLTVL.

Only a few counts were recorded for this clonotype. The rearrangement uses TRBV5-1 and TRBJ2-7; D is perhaps TRBD1 (6 bases). Germline V lookup: CDR1 SGHRS, CDR2 YFSETQ. The CDR3 spans 14 residues. Trimming removed 3 bases from V and 2 bases from J, with 12 bases in between. CDR3 sequence: CASSSQGRPYEQYF. CDR3 nucleotides: TGCGCCAGCAGCTCGCAGGGGCGCCCCTACGAGCAGTACTTC.

This chain joins TRBV30 and TRBJ2-1; 11 bases are shared with TRBD2. This CDR3 region has 12 residues. In germline, CDR1 is GTSNPN, CDR2 SVGIG (reference sequence). The CDR3 nucleotides read TGTGCTATACTAGCGGGAGTGAATGAGCAGTTCTTC. Residues: CAILAGVNEQFF.

The genes are TRBV7-2 and TRBJ1-2; D not resolved. The CDR3 totals 14 residues. V was clipped by 1 base and J by 4 bases, with 10 bases between them. CDR1 and CDR2 (germline): SGHTA, FQGNSA. CDR3 region: CASSLVGQSYGYTF. CDR3 DNA sequence: TGTGCCAGCAGCTTAGTAGGGCAGTCCTATGGCTACACCTTC.

This clonotype came up a few times. This chain connects TRBV29-1 to TRBJ1-1, with TRBD1 as a possible D gene (6 bases). Between the trimmed V and J ends, which lost 7 bases and 1 base, there was a span of 13 bases. CDR3 length: 13 residues. The germline CDR1 and CDR2 sequences are SQVTM and ANQGSEA. The CDR3 DNA reads as TGCAGCGCCCCATCACAGGGGAACACTGAAGCTTTCTTT. Translation gives CSAPSQGNTEAFF.

This clonotype was detected a few times. The gene calls are TRBV9 and TRBJ1-4; possibly TRBD1 for D (6 bases). Germline CDR1 is SGDLS and CDR2 is YYNGEE. V shed 3 bases and J shed 2 bases, with 8 bases lying between them. The CDR3 runs to 14 residues. CDR3 sequence (DNA): TGTGCCAGCAGCGGAGGACAGACTAATGAAAAACTGTTTTTT. It encodes CASSGGQTNEKLFF.

The V call is TRBV27, the J call TRBJ2-4; 7 bases fit TRBD2. The CDR3 contains 13 residues. CDR1 MNHEY and CDR2 SMNVEV come from the germline V gene (reference sequence). V gave up 5 bases and J gave up 8 bases; unmatched junction bases: 6. This chain's CDR3 is CASSPRGEDIQYF. In DNA form, the CDR3 reads TGTGCCAGCAGTCCCCGGGGGGAGGACATTCAGTACTTC.

This clonotype was counted only a few times. This rearrangement joins TRBV7-9 to TRBJ1-1; 8 positions match TRBD1. Germline CDR1 reads SEHNR; CDR2 reads FQNEAQ (reference sequence). Trimming cost V 5 bases and J 0 bases; bases outside gene matches: 11. CDR3 size: 17 residues. The CDR3 coding sequence is TGTGCCAGCAGCCACACCGACAGGGGCTCTATGAACACTGAAGCTTTCTTT. It codes for CASSHTDRGSMNTEAFF.

This clonotype was seen a few times. The genes are TRBV7-9 and TRBJ1-2; maybe TRBD1 (5 bases). CDR3 length equals 13 residues. Trimming cost V 3 bases and J 6 bases, with 11 bases left between them. From germline, CDR1 is SEHNR and CDR2 FQNEAQ (reference sequence). The CDR3 coding sequence is TGTGCCAGCAGCTTTCAGGCGGGGCATGGCTACACCTTC. As protein: CASSFQAGHGYTF.

This chain connects TRBV7-9 to TRBJ2-3; D not resolved. The ends were cut back, 0 bases at V and 4 bases at J, with 5 bases in the middle. Germline values: CDR1 SEHNR, CDR2 FQNEAQ (reference sequence). The CDR3 is 13 amino acids. The CDR3 loop reads CASSLAPSDTQYF. DNA of the CDR3: TGTGCCAGCAGCTTAGCGCCGTCAGATACGCAGTATTTT.

This clonotype was detected a few times. The rearrangement joins TRBV19 to TRBJ1-1, with TRBD1 as a possible D gene (5 bases). Trimming stripped 7 bases from V and 4 bases from J, with 22 bases between. This CDR3 contains 16 residues. CDR1 LNHDA and CDR2 SQIVND come from the germline V gene (reference sequence). The CDR3 region is CASTAPRGGLGTEAFF. CDR3 coding DNA: TGTGCCAGTACCGCCCCCCGGGGGGGGTTAGGCACTGAAGCTTTCTTT.

This clonotype has a count of ten or more. The CDR3 spells CASSLKRANWREGSTDTQYF. The DNA of the CDR3 is TGCGCCAGCAGCTTGAAGAGGGCGAACTGGCGGGAGGGGAGCACAGATACGCAGTATTTT. V usage is TRBV5-1 and J usage is TRBJ2-3; 9 bases agree with TRBD2. Germline V lookup: CDR1 SGHRS, CDR2 YFSETQ. The CDR3 is 20 residues long. V lost 1 base to trimming and J lost 0 bases; unmatched junction nucleotides: 15.

The rearrangement joins TRBV15 to TRBJ1-2; no clear D gene. The CDR3 is 13 amino acids. V was pared by 8 bases and J by 4 bases, with 14 bases between. Germline CDR1 reads LNHNV; CDR2 reads YYDKDF (reference sequence). Here the CDR3 DNA reads TGTGCCACCGAATCGGAAATCTCCTATGGCTACACCTTC. This translates into CATESEISYGYTF.

The chain has TRBV13 and TRBJ1-1, with D possibly TRBD1 on 5 matching bases. The germline V and J ends were trimmed by 8 bases and 5 bases, with 12 bases remaining between them. The CDR3 contains 12 residues. Germline-derived CDR1 and CDR2 are PRHDT and FYEKMQ (reference sequence). Written as DNA, the CDR3 is TGTGCCAGCGACGCAGGGCGTACTGAAGCTTTCTTT. It translates to CASDAGRTEAFF.

The V and J genes are TRBV28 and TRBJ1-2; 7 bases are a match to TRBD1. J was trimmed by 6 bases and V by 5 bases; bases with no gene match: 6. The CDR3 is 13 amino acids. CDR1 MDHEN and CDR2 SYDVKM come from the germline V gene. CDR3 sequence (DNA): TGTGCCAGCAGTCTAGACAGGGCCGATGGCTACACCTTC. Translated: CASSLDRADGYTF.

The V and J genes are TRBV18 and TRBJ2-1; no clear D gene. This CDR3 is 12 amino acids long. Germline-derived CDR1 and CDR2 are KGHSH and LQKENI. Between the trimmed V and J ends, which lost 1 base and 7 bases, there was a span of 5 bases. CDR3 in DNA: TGTGCCAGCTCACCACAACCTAATGAGCAGTTCTTC. It yields the protein CASSPQPNEQFF. The entire variable domain, with the rest obtained from reference TRBV18 and TRBJ2-1, is as follows: NAGVMQNPRHLVRRRGQEARLRCSPMKGHSHVYWYRQLPEEGLKFMVYLQKENIIDESGMPKERFSAEFPKEGPSILRIQQVVRGDSAAYFCASSPQPNEQFFGPGTRLTVL.

The chain employs TRBV11-1 and TRBJ1-3, with D perhaps matching TRBD1 (6 bases). The CDR3 runs to 19 residues. Trimming left V 4 bases short and J 1 base short, with 23 bases between. CDR1 is SGHAT and CDR2 is FQDESV in the germline V gene (reference sequence). This CDR3 is CASSSFSFETGWSGNTIYF. The CDR3 region has the DNA TGTGCCAGCAGCTCCTTCTCTTTTGAAACAGGGTGGTCTGGAAACACCATATATTTT.

This clonotype was seen a handful of times. The gene calls are TRBV6-4 and TRBJ2-1; TRBD2 aligns across 9 bases. Per germline, CDR1 MRHNA and CDR2 SNTAGT. V dropped 3 bases and J dropped 2; count of bases not matched to a gene: 5. The CDR3 totals 16 residues. The DNA for the CDR3 is TGTGCCAGCAGTGAGTTGACTAGCGGTCCCTACAATGAGCAGTTCTTC. Encoded protein: CASSELTSGPYNEQFF.

In this sample, this clonotype turned up a few times. This sequence joins TRBV7-9 and TRBJ2-2; D remains ambiguous. V was pared by 3 bases and J by 5 bases, with 7 bases between. The CDR3 extends over 13 amino acids. Germline V gives CDR1 SEHNR, CDR2 FQNEAQ (reference sequence). The CDR3 loop reads CASSFPRTGELFF. The CDR3 DNA reads TGTGCCAGCAGCTTCCCGAGGACCGGGGAGCTGTTTTTT.